These T cell receptor beta chains were read from a single sample in a study of tumor and adjacent non-tumor tissue in lung cancer. TCRdb analysed the multiplex PCR reads with MiXCR anew, one entry per CDR3 protein. The sample shows approximately 79,000 distinct CDR3 sequences, less than 85% of them seen only once. Sequencing was performed on distant non-tumor lung tissue. These receptors originate from a man in his 70s with non-small cell lung cancer. CDR3s include the opening cysteine and the closing phenylalanine or tryptophan. The D gene is left open where the match is weak. Size tells how often a clone was seen (once, few, many) or the class of an expanded clone, and some rows leave it out.

TRBV11-3	NA	NA	TRBJ1-1	TGTGCCAGCAGCTCCCAAGGGGGGACCTACACTGAAGCTCTCTTT	CASSSQGGTYTEALF
TRBV12-3/TRBV12-4	TRBD1	NA	TRBJ1-3	TGTGCCAGCAGTCGTCGGGGGACAGGGATCGGCTATGGAAACACCATATATTTT	CASSRRGTGIGYGNTIYF
TRBV6-4	TRBD2	NA	TRBJ2-2	TGTGCCAGCAGTGTTGAGACTAGCACCGGGGAGCTGCTTTTT	CASSVETSTGELLF
TRBV29-1	NA	few	TRBJ1-2	TGCAGCGTTCTCCCCTATCAATCCTCCGGAGAAGATGGCTACACCTTT	CSVLPYQSSGEDGYTF
TRBV20-1	NA	many	TRBJ2-1	TGCAGTGCTAGAGGGGGTAGCGTCTCCAACAATGAGCAGTTCTTC	CSARGGSVSNNEQFF
TRBV5-1	TRBD1	NA	TRBJ1-6	TGCACCAGCAGCGCCGGACAGGGGGATTCACCCCTCCACTTT	CTSSAGQGDSPLHF
TRBV20-1	NA	NA	TRBJ2-5	TGCAGTGTTAGGTTCGAGACCCAGTACTTC	CSVRFETQYF
TRBV6-5	NA	few	TRBJ1-6	TGTGACAGCAGTTACCAGAATTCACCACTCCACTTT	CDSSYQNSPLHF
TRBV6-1	NA	NA	TRBJ2-7	TGTGCCAGTAAGGGGAGCACATGTGAGCAGTACTTC	CASKGSTCEQYF
TRBV29-1	NA	NA	TRBJ2-1	TGCTGCGTTGAAGTGTGGGACTTCGCCTACAATGAGCAGTTCTTC	CCVEVWDFAYNEQFF
TRBV12-3/TRBV12-4	TRBD2	NA	TRBJ2-2	TGTGCCAGCAGTCTATACAGCGGGGGCTATACCGAGGAGCAGTTTTTT	CASSLYSGGYTEEQFF
TRBV3-1	NA	NA	TRBJ1-1	TGTGCCAGCCTCGGGCCCGGCGGCACTGAAGTTATCTTT	CASLGPGGTEVIF
TRBV11-2	TRBD2	NA	TRBJ2-5	TGTGCCAGCAGCATAGCGTTGGCGGGGGGTACTCAAGAGACCCAGTACTTC	CASSIALAGGTQETQYF
TRBV5-5	NA	many	TRBJ1-5	TGTGCCAGCAGCTTGCGGGTAGGAGGTCAGCCCCAGCATTTT	CASSLRVGGQPQHF
TRBV28	TRBD1	NA	TRBJ2-2	TGTGCCAGCAAACCGCAGGGGGCTGGCGGGGAGCTGTTTTTT	CASKPQGAGGELFF
TRBV4-2	TRBD2	once	TRBJ2-2	TGTGCCAGCAACCAAGGTTATCGCGGGGGGGCCCCCGGGGAGCTGTTTTTT	CASNQGYRGGAPGELFF
TRBV10-3	TRBD2	NA	TRBJ2-1	TGTGCCATCAATAGCGGGGTTCTCTCGGGTGAGAAGTTCTTC	CAINSGVLSGEKFF
TRBV6-5	NA	NA	TRBJ2-6	TGTGCCAGCAGTTCCGGTAGGGAGAGCTCTGGGGCCAACGTCCTGACTTTC	CASSSGRESSGANVLTF
TRBV5-4	NA	once	TRBJ2-1	TGTGCTAGCAGAAGTGGACGCAGCTCCTACAGTGAGCAGTTCTTC	CASRSGRSSYSEQFF
TRBV11-1	TRBD2	NA	TRBJ2-7	TGTGCCAGCAGCTTAGACATAGCGGGATCCCACGAGCAGTACTTC	CASSLDIAGSHEQYF
TRBV6-1	NA	NA	TRBJ1-3	TGTGCCAGCAGTGATCCACCCAGGGGAGGAAACACCATATTTTTT	CASSDPPRGGNTIFF
TRBV5-4	TRBD2	NA	TRBJ2-5	TGTGCCAGTAGTTGGCGGGGGGGTAACGAAGAGACCCAGTACTTC	CASSWRGGNEETQYF
TRBV20-1	NA	NA	TRBJ2-3	TGCACTGTTAAGGCCCAGCCCATCACAGATATGCAGTATTTT	CTVKAQPITDMQYF
TRBV29-1	TRBD2	many	TRBJ2-5	TGCAGCGTTGGAGGCGGGAGAGAAGGGACCCAGTACTTC	CSVGGGREGTQYF
TRBV29-1	TRBD1	medium-sized	TRBJ2-7	TGCAGCGTAATGGGGACAGGGGAATACGAGCAGTACTTC	CSVMGTGEYEQYF
TRBV10-3	NA	NA	TRBJ1-6	TGTGCCACTTCACCCTTCAACAGGGATAATAGTTCACCCCTCCACTTT	CATSPFNRDNSSPLHF
TRBV5-6	TRBD2	few	TRBJ2-1	TGTGTCAGCAGCAAGCCACCCACTAGCGCTCTTTACTCCTACAATGAGCAGTTCTTC	CVSSKPPTSALYSYNEQFF
TRBV12-3/TRBV12-4	TRBD1	NA	TRBJ1-5	TGCGCCAGCAGCGACAGGGTTGAGCCCCAGCATTTT	CASSDRVEPQHF
TRBV10-3	NA	NA	TRBJ2-1	TGTGCCATCAGTGAGAAGGGCAGCACCTACACTGAGCAGTTCTTC	CAISEKGSTYTEQFF
TRBV27	NA	NA	TRBJ2-7	TGTGCCAGCAGGGACGGAGCCTACGAGCAGTACTTC	CASRDGAYEQYF
TRBV10-3	TRBD2	many	TRBJ2-1	TGTGCCATCAGTGAGCTAGCGGGAACGGAGTTCTTC	CAISELAGTEFF
TRBV6-6	NA	NA	TRBJ2-1	TGTGTCAGCAGATACAATAGCGGAGGGCGTACCAACAATGAGCAGTTCTTC	CVSRYNSGGRTNNEQFF
TRBV4-1	NA	NA	TRBJ1-2	TGCACCAGCAGCCAAGCCGGGGTACATGGCTACACCTTC	CTSSQAGVHGYTF
TRBV5-1	TRBD2	NA	TRBJ2-7	TGCGTCAGCAGCTTGGAGGGACTAGAGGAGCAGCACTTC	CVSSLEGLEEQHF
TRBV4-1	NA	NA	TRBJ2-5	TGCGCCAGCAGCCAAGATTTTCATAAAGGCCTAGGTCAAGAGACGCAGTGCTTC	CASSQDFHKGLGQETQCF
TRBV4-2	NA	many	TRBJ2-7	TGTGCCAGCAGCCAAGAGACCCGGGGGACCTACGAGCAGTACTTC	CASSQETRGTYEQYF
TRBV11-3	NA	few	TRBJ1-1	TGTGCCAGCAGTTTAGATTCGATGACAGACACTGAAGCTTTCTTT	CASSLDSMTDTEAFF
TRBV11-2	NA	NA	TRBJ2-1	TGTGCCAGCAGCTTAGATTTCGGCAATGAGCAGTTCTTC	CASSLDFGNEQFF
TRBV5-1	NA	NA	TRBJ1-6	TGCGCCAGCAGCTTGAATCGGACCGTCTCACCCCTCCTCTTT	CASSLNRTVSPLLF
TRBV6-5	NA	NA	TRBJ2-1	TGTACCAGCAATACCGAGAATGACCAGTTCTTC	CTSNTENDQFF
TRBV28	TRBD1	once	TRBJ2-1	TGTGCCAGTAGAACAGGGGTTACTGAGCTGTTCTTC	CASRTGVTELFF
TRBV6-1	NA	NA	TRBJ1-6	TGTACCAGCAGTTATCAGAATTCACCCCTCCACTTT	CTSSYQNSPLHF
TRBV6-2/TRBV6-3	NA	NA	TRBJ2-2	TGTGCCAGCAGACGCGGGACCTCAGCTGGGGAGCTACTATTT	CASRRGTSAGELLF
TRBV11-1	TRBD2	NA	TRBJ2-7	TGTGCCAGCACCTTAACAAGCGGGAAAGCATACGAGCAGTACTTC	CASTLTSGKAYEQYF
TRBV29-1	NA	NA	TRBJ2-7	TGCAGCGCTGATAACGGTTACTACGAACAGTACTTC	CSADNGYYEQYF
TRBV29-1	NA	NA	TRBJ1-5	TGCAGCGTTTTGACGTATATCGATCAGCCCAAGCATTTT	CSVLTYIDQPKHF
TRBV11-1	NA	once	TRBJ2-7	TGTACCAGTAGCTTCAGGGAAACGACCTACGAGCAGTACTTC	CTSSFRETTYEQYF
TRBV19	NA	NA	TRBJ1-1	TGTGCCAGTAGTATTCCCCAGATGAACACTGAAGCTTTCTTT	CASSIPQMNTEAFF
TRBV14	TRBD1	NA	TRBJ2-7	TGTGCCAGCAGCCACCTTAAAAGGGCAGGGGGTTATTCTTTC	CASSHLKRAGGYSF
TRBV12-3/TRBV12-4	TRBD1	NA	TRBJ1-3	TGTGCCAACAGACGTCCCGGGACAGGGACCGGCTCTGGAAACACCATATATTTT	CANRRPGTGTGSGNTIYF
TRBV5-4	NA	NA	TRBJ2-1	TGTACCAGCAGCTTGGATCAGGAAAACTCCTACAATGAGCAGCTCTTC	CTSSLDQENSYNEQLF
TRBV6-2/TRBV6-3	TRBD2	NA	TRBJ2-5	TGTGCGAGCAGCTACCGTGGCGGGAGAGGGGAGGAGACCCAGTACTTC	CASSYRGGRGEETQYF
TRBV4-1	TRBD2	NA	TRBJ2-1	TGCGCCAGCAGATGGACACTAGCGGGAGAGGGGGACGAGCAGTTCTTC	CASRWTLAGEGDEQFF
TRBV4-2	NA	NA	TRBJ1-4	TGTGCCAGCAGCCAACTACCGTTGGTGGTAGCTAATGAAAAGCTGTTTTTT	CASSQLPLVVANEKLFF
TRBV11-3	NA	NA	TRBJ1-1	TGTGCCAGCAGCTTAGATTCCCCTGACAGGAATGAAGCTTTCTTT	CASSLDSPDRNEAFF